Sequencing of this T cell receptor (beta chain) was carried out in a study of cytomegalovirus exposure and HLA in healthy donors. The primer mix had 60 Vbeta and 13 Jbeta primers. The protocol was immunoSEQ multiplex PCR, while the TCRdb copy is restricted to in-frame clones and leaves out a portion. The table records about 160,000 clones, 75% to 85% of them present only once. Germline V CDR1 and CDR2: MDHEN, SYDVKM. Deletions cut 3 bases from V and 4 bases from J, with 6 bases between. The CDR3 runs to 12 residues. The sample consisted of PBMCs. J is TRBJ1-2 and V is TRBV28; the D gene is possibly TRBD1 (5 bases). The receptor was derived from a young woman in good health and CMV-seronegative. The CDR3 here is CASSFDSYGYTF. CDR3 coding DNA: TGTGCCAGCAGTTTTGACAGCTATGGCTACACCTTC.